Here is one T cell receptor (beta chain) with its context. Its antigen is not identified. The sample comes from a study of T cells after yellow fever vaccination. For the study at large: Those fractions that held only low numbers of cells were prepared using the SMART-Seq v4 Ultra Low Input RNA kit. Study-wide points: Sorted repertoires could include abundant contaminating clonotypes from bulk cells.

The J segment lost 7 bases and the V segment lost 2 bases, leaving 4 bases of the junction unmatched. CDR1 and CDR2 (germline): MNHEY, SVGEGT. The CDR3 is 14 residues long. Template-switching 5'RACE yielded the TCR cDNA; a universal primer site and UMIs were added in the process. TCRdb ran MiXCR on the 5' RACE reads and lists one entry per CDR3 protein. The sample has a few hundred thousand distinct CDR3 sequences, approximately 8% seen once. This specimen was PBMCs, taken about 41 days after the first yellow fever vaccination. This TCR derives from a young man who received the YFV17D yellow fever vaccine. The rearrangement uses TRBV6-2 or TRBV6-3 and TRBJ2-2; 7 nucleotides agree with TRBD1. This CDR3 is CASSYRGLGGELFF. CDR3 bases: TGTGCCAGCAGTTACAGGGGGCTCGGCGGGGAGCTGTTTTTT.